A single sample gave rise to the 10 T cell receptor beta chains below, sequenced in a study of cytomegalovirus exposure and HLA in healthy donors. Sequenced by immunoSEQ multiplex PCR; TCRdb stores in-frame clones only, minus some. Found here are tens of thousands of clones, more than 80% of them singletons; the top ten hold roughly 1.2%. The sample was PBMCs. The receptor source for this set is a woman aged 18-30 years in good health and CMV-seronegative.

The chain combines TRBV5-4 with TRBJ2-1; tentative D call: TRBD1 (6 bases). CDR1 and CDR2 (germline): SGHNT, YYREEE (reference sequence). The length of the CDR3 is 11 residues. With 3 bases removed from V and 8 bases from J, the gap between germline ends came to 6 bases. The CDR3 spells CASSSGDEQFF. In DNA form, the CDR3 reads TGTGCCAGCAGCTCAGGGGATGAGCAGTTCTTC.

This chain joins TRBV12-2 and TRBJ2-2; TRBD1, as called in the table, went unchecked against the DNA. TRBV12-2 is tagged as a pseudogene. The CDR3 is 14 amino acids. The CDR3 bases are TGTGCAAGTCGTTGGACAGGGCGGACCGGGGAGCTGTTTTTT. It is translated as CASRWTGRTGELFF.

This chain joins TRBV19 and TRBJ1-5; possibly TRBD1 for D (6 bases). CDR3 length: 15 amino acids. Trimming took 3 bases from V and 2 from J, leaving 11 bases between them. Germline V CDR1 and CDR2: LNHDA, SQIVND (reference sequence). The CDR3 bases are TGTGCCAGTAGTATCTTCAGGGGAGGCAATCAGCCCCAGCATTTT. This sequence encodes CASSIFRGGNQPQHF.

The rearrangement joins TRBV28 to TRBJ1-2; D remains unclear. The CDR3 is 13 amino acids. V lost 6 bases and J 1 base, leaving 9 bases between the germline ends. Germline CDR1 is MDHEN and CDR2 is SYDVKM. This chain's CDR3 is CASREVINYGYTF. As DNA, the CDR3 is TGTGCCAGCAGAGAGGTGATTAACTATGGCTACACCTTC.

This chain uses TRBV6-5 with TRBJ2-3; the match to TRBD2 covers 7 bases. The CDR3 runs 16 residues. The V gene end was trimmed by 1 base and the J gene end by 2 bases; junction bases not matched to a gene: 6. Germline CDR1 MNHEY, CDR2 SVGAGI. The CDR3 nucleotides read TGTGCCAGCAGTTACTTGGGCGGGAGTAACACAGATACGCAGTATTTT. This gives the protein CASSYLGGSNTDTQYF.

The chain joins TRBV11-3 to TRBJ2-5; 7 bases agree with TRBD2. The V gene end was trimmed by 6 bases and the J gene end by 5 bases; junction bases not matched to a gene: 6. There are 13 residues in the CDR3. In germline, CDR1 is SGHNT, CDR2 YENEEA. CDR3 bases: TGTGCCAGCAGTGCGGGAGAACACGAGACCCAGTACTTC. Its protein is CASSAGEHETQYF.

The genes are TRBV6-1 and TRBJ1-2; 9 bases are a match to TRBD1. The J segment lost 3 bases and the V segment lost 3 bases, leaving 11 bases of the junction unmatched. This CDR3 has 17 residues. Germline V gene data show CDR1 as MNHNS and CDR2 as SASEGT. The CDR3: CASSDPAGTGYYYGYTF. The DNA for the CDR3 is TGTGCCAGCAGTGATCCCGCCGGGACAGGGTATTACTATGGCTACACCTTC.

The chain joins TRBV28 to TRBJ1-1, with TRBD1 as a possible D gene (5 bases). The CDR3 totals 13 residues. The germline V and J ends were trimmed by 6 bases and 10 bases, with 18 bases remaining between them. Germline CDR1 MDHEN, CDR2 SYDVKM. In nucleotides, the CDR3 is TGTGCCAGCAGGCCGACAGCACCCGGCGGAGCTTTCTTT. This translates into CASRPTAPGGAFF.

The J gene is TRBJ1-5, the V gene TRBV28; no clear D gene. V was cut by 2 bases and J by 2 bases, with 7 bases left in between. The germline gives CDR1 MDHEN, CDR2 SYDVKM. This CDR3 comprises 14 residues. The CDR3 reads CASSLRGGNQPQHF. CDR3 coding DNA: TGTGCCAGCAGTTTACGGGGAGGCAATCAGCCCCAGCATTTT.

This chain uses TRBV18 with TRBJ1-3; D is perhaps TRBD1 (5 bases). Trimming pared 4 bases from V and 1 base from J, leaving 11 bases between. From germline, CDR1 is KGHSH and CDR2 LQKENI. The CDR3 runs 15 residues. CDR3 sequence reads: CASSLAGTSGNTIYF. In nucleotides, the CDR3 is TGTGCCAGCTCACTCGCAGGGACTTCTGGAAACACCATATATTTT.